This T cell receptor beta chain came from a study of cytomegalovirus exposure and HLA in healthy donors. Study at large: HLA-typed donors were the source of about 85 million unique TCRs held in an early data release.

The PCR used 60 Vbeta and 13 Jbeta primers. Some clones are missing from TCRdb's copy, which holds only in-frame ones; the method was immunoSEQ multiplex PCR. Of 70,000 or so clones in the sample, roughly four fifths were seen once. Note on this clone: In the same sample, other DNA sequences code for this CDR3.

Germline V gene sequence: CDR1 MNHEY, CDR2 SMNVEV (reference sequence). CDR3 size: 11 residues. Trimming cost V 4 bases and J 6 bases, with 7 bases left between them. Sequencing was carried out using PBMCs. The sequence was collected from a man between 18 and 35 years old in good health and CMV-seronegative. V usage is TRBV27 and J usage is TRBJ2-7; the D gene is possibly TRBD2 (5 bases). The CDR3 loop is CASSSGLEQYF. In DNA, the CDR3 is TGTGCCAGCAGTTCAGGACTCGAGCAGTACTTC.